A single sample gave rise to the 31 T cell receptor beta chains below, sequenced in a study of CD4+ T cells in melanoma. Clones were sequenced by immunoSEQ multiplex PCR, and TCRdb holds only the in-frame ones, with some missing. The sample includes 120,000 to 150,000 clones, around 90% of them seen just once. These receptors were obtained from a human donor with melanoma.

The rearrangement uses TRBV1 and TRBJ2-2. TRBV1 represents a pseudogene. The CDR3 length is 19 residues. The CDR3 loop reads CTSSPHSTRGSRSTGELFF. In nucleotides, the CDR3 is TGCACCAGCAGCCCCCACTCCACCCGGGGCAGCCGTAGCACCGGGGAGCTGTTTTTT.

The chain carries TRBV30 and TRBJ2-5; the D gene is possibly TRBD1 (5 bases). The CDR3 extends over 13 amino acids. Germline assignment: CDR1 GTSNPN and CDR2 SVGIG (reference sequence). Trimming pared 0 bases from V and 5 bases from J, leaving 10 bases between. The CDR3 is CAWSVPGRETQYF. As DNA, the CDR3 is TGTGCCTGGAGTGTACCAGGGCGGGAGACCCAGTACTTC.

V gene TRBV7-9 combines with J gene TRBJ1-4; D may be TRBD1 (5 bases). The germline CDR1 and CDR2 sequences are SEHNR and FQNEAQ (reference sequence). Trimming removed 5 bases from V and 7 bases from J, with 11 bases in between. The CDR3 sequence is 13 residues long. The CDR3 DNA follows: TGTGCCAGCAGCCAAAACGGGGGTGAAAAACTGTTTTTT. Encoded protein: CASSQNGGEKLFF.

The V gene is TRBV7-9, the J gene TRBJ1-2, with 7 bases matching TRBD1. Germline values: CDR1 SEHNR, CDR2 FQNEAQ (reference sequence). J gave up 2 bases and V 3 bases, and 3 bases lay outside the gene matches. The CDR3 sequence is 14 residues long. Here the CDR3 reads CASSFQQGNYGYTF. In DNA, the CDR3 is TGTGCCAGCAGCTTTCAACAGGGGAACTATGGCTACACCTTC.

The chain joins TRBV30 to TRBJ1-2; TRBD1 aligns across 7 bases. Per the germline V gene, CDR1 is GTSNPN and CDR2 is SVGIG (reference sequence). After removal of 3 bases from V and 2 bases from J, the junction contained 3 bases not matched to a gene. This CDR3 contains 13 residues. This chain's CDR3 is CAWSATGNYGYTF. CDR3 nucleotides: TGTGCCTGGAGCGCGACAGGGAACTATGGCTACACCTTC.

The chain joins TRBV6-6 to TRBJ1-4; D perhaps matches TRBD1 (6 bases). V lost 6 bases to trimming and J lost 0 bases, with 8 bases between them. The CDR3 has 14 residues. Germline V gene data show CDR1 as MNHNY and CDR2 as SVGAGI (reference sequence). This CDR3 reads CASRKGATNEKLFF. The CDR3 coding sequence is TGTGCCAGCAGGAAGGGGGCAACTAATGAAAAACTGTTTTTT.

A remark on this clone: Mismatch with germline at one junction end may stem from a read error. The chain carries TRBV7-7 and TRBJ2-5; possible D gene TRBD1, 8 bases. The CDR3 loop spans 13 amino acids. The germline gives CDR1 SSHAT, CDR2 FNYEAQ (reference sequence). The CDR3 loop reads CASSGDRKETQYF. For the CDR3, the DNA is TGTGCTAGCAGCGGGGACAGGAAAGAGACCCAGTACTTC.

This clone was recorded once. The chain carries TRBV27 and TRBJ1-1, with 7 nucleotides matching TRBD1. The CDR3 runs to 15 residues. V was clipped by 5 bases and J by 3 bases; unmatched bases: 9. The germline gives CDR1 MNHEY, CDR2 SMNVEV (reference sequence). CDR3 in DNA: TGTGCCAGCAGTCGGAAGGCAGGGGGGGACACTGAAGCTTTCTTT. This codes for CASSRKAGGDTEAFF.

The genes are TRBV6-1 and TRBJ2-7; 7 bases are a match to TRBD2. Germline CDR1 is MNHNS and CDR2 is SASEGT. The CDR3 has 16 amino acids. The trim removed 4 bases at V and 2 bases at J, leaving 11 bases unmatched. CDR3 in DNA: TGTGCCAGCAGTGTCGGGTGGAGCGGGGCGACCTACGAGCAGTACTTC. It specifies CASSVGWSGATYEQYF.

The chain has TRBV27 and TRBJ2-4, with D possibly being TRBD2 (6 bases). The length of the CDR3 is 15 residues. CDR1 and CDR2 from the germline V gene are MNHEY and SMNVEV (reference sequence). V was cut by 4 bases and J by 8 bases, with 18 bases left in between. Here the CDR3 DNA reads TGTGCCAGCAGTTCCTACTCCGAGCGGAGGGACATTCAGTACTTC. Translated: CASSSYSERRDIQYF.

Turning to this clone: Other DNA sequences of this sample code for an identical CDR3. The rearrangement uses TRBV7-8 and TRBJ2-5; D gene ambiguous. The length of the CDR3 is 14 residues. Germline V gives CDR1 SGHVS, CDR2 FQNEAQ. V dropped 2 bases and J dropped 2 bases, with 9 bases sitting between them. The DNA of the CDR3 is TGTGCCAGCAGCTTACGGCGAACTCAAGAGACCCAGTACTTC. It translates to CASSLRRTQETQYF.

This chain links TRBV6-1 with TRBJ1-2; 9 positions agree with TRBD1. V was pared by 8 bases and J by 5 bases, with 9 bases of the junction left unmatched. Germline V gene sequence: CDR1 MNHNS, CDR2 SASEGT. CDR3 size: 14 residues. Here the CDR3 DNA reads TGTGCCAGCCGGGGGGGGACAGGGTCGTATGGCTACACCTTC. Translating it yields CASRGGTGSYGYTF.

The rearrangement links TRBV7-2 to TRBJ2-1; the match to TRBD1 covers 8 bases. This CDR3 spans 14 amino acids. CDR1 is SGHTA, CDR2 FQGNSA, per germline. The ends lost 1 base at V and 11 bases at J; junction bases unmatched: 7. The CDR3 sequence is CASSLGGQGLQQFF. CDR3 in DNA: TGTGCCAGCAGCTTAGGTGGACAGGGATTGCAGCAGTTCTTC.

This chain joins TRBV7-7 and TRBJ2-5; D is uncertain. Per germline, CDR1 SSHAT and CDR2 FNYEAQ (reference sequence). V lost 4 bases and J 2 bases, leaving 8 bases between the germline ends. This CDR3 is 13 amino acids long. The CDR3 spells CASSSGHQETQYF. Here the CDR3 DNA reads TGTGCCAGCAGCTCGGGCCATCAAGAGACCCAGTACTTC.

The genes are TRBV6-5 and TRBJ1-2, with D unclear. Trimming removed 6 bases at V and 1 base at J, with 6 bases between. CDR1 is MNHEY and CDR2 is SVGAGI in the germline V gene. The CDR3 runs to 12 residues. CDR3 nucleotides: TGTGCCAGCAGCCATAATAACTATGGCTACACCTTC. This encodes CASSHNNYGYTF.

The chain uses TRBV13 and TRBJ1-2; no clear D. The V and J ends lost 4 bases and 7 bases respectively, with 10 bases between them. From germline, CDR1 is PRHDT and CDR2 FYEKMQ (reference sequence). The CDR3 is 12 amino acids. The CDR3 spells CASSSSSPGYTF. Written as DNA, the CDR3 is TGTGCCAGCAGCTCCTCCTCCCCTGGCTACACCTTC.

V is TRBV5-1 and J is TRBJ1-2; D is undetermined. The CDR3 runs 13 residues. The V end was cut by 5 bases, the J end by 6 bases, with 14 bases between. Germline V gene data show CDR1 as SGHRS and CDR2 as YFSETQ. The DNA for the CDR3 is TGCGCCAGCAGTCCCCCAGGTGACGATGGCTACACCTTC. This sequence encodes CASSPPGDDGYTF. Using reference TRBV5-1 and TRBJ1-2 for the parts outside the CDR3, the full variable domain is KAGVTQTPRYLIKTRGQQVTLSCSPISGHRSVSWYQQTPGQGLQFLFEYFSETQRNKGNFPGRFSGRQFSNSRSEMNVSTLELGDSALYLCASSPPGDDGYTFGSGTRLTVV.

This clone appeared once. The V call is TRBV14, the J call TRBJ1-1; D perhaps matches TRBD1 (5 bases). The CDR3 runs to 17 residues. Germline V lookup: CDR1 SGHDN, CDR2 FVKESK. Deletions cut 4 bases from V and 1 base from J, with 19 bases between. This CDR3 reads CASSPRGRVRGNTEAFF. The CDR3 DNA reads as TGTGCCAGCAGCCCCCGAGGGAGGGTAAGGGGGAACACTGAAGCTTTCTTT.

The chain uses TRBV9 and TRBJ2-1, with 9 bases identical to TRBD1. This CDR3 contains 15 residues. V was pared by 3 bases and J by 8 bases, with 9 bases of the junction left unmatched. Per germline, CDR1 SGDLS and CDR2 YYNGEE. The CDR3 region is CASSDRDRAYHEQFF. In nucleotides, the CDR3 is TGTGCCAGCAGCGACCGGGACAGGGCATACCATGAGCAGTTCTTC.

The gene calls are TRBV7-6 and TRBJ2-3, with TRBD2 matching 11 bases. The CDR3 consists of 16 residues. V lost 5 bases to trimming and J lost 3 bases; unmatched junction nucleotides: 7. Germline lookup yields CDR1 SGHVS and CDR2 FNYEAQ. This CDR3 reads CASSHRLAGGTDTQYF. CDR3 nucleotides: TGTGCCAGCAGCCACCGGCTAGCGGGGGGTACAGATACGCAGTATTTT. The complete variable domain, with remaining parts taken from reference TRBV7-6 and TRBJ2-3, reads GAGVSQSPRYKVTKRGQDVALRCDPISGHVSLYWYRQALGQGPEFLTYFNYEAQQDKSGLPNDRFSAERPEGSISTLTIQRTEQRDSAMYRCASSHRLAGGTDTQYFGPGTRLTVL.

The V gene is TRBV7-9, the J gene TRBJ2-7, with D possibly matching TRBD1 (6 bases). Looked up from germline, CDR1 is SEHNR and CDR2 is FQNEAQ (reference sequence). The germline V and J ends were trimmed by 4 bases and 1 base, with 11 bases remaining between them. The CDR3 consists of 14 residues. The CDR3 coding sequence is TGTGCCAGCAGCTCCGGGACACCTTCCTACGAGCAGTACTTC. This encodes CASSSGTPSYEQYF.

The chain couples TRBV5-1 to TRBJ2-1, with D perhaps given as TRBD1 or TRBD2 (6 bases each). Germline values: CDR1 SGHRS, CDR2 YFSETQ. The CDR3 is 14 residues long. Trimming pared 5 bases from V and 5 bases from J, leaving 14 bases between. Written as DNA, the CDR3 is TGCGCCAGCAGGCGGGACAATCTTAACAATGAGCAGTTCTTC. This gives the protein CASRRDNLNNEQFF.

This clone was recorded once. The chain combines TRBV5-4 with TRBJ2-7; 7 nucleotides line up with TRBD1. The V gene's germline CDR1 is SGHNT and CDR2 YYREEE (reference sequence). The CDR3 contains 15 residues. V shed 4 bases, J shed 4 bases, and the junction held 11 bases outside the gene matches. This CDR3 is CASSARTGRKYEQYF. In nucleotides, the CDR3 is TGTGCCAGCAGCGCTCGGACAGGTCGGAAATACGAGCAGTACTTC. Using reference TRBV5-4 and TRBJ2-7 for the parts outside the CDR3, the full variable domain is ETGVTQSPTHLIKTRGQQVTLRCSSQSGHNTVSWYQQALGQGPQFIFQYYREEENGRGNFPPRFSGLQFPNYSSELNVNALELDDSALYLCASSARTGRKYEQYFGPGTRLTVT.

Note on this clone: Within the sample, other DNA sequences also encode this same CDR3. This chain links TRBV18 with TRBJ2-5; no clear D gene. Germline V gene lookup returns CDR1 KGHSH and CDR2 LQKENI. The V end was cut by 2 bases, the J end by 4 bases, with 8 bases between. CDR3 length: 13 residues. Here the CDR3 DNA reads TGTGCCAGCTCACCAGGTACCTTAGAGACCCAGTACTTC. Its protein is CASSPGTLETQYF.

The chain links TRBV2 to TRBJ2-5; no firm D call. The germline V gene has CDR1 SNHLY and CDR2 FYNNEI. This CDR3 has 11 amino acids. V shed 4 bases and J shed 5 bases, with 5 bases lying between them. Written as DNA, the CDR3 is TGTGCCAGCAGTGGGTGGGAGACCCAGTACTTC. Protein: CASSGWETQYF.

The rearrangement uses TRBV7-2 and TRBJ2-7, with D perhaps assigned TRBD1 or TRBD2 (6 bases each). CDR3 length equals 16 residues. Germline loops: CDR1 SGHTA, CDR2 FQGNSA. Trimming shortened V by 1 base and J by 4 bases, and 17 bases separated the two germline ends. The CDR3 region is CASSLVSRGPGYEQYF. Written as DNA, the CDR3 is TGTGCCAGCAGCTTAGTTTCCCGGGGGCCAGGGTACGAGCAGTACTTC.

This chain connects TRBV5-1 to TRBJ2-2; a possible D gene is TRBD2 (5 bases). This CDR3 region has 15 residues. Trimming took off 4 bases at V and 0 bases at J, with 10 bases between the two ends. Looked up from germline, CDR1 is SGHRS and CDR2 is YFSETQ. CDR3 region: CASSPGNANTGELFF. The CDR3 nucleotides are TGCGCCAGCAGCCCGGGAAACGCGAACACCGGGGAGCTGTTTTTT.

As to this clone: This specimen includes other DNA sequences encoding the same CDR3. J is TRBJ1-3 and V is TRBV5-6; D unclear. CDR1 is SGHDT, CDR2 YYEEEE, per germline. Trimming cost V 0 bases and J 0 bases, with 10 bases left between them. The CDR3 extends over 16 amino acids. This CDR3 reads CASSLGRGSSGNTIYF. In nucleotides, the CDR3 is TGTGCCAGCAGCTTGGGTCGCGGGAGCTCTGGAAACACCATATATTTT.

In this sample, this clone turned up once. The CDR3 loop reads CAWSAYRGIDGYTF. In nucleotides, the CDR3 is TGTGCCTGGAGTGCCTACAGGGGAATAGATGGCTACACCTTC. V usage is TRBV30 and J usage is TRBJ1-2, with 7 bases identical to TRBD1. CDR1 is GTSNPN, CDR2 SVGIG, per germline (reference sequence). This CDR3 spans 14 amino acids. V lost 1 base to trimming and J lost 6 bases; unmatched junction nucleotides: 8.

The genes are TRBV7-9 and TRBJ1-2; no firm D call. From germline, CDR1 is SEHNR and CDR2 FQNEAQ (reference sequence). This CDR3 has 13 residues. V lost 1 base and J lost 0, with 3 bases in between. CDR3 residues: CASSLGPNYGYTF. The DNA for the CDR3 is TGTGCCAGCAGCTTAGGTCCTAACTATGGCTACACCTTC.

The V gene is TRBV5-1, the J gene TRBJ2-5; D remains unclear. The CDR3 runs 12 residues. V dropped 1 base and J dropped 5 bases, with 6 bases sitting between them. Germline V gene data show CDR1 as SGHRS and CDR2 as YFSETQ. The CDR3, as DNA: TGCGCCAGCAGCTTGACGGGCGAGACCCAGTACTTC. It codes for CASSLTGETQYF.